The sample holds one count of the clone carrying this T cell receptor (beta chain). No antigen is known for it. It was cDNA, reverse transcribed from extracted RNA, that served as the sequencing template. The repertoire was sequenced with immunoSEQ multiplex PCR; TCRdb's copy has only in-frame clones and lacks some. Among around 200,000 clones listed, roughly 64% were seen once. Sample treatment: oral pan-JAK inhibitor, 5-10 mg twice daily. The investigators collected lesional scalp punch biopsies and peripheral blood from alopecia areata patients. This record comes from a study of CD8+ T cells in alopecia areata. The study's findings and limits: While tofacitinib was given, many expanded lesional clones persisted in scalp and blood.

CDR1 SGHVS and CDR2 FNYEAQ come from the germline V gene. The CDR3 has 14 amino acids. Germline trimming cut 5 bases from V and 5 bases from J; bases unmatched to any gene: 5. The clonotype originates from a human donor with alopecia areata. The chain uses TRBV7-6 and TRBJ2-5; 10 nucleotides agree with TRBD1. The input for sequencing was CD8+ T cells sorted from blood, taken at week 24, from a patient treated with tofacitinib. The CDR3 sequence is CASSPDRGWETQYF. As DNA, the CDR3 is TGTGCCAGCAGCCCGGACAGGGGGTGGGAGACCCAGTACTTC. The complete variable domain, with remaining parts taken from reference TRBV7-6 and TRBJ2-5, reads GAGVSQSPRYKVTKRGQDVALRCDPISGHVSLYWYRQALGQGPEFLTYFNYEAQQDKSGLPNDRFSAERPEGSISTLTIQRTEQRDSAMYRCASSPDRGWETQYFGPGTRLLVL.